This is a list of T cell receptor beta chains from one sample in a study of blood T cell repertoires in COVID-19. Sequencing was performed with immunoSEQ multiplex PCR; in TCRdb, only in-frame clones are kept and a portion is missing. This table has about 190,000 clones, over 70% appearing once. Sequencing was carried out using peripheral blood. The receptors were sampled from a man aged 50 or older with active or convalescent COVID-19. Both conserved end residues are part of each CDR3. The D gene is left open where the match is weak. Expanded clones are given a class, and other clones once, few, many or no size at all.

TRBJ2-2	NA	TRBV11-3	few	CASPGGTGELFF	TGTGCCAGCCCCGGAGGGACCGGGGAGCTGTTTTTT
TRBJ2-1	TRBD2	TRBV5-1	NA	CASTEGTSGGAQFF	TGCGCCAGCACCGAGGGGACTAGCGGGGGCGCGCAGTTCTTC
TRBJ2-2	TRBD2	TRBV19	NA	CASSGTSRAGELFF	TGTGCCAGTAGTGGGACTAGTAGGGCCGGGGAGCTGTTTTTT
TRBJ2-1	TRBD2	TRBV15	NA	CATSSSTSGSYNEQFF	TGTGCCACCAGCAGCTCGACTAGCGGGTCCTACAATGAGCAGTTCTTC
TRBJ2-2	TRBD2	TRBV27	NA	CASSRAGDTGELFF	TGTGCCAGCAGTCGAGCGGGGGACACCGGGGAGCTGTTTTTT
TRBJ1-2	NA	TRBV5-5	NA	CASSLVGAYGYTF	TGTGCCAGCAGCTTGGTCGGAGCCTATGGCTACACCTTC
TRBJ2-2	NA	TRBV20-1	NA	CSASLASRHTGELFF	TGCAGTGCTAGTCTGGCTAGCCGGCACACCGGGGAGCTGTTTTTT
TRBJ1-6	TRBD1	TRBV2	NA	CASNPWTGTGGDSPLHF	TGTGCCAGCAACCCATGGACCGGGACAGGGGGCGATTCACCCCTCCACTTT
TRBJ1-2	NA	TRBV19	NA	CASSIRGDYGYTF	TGTGCCAGTAGTATAAGGGGCGACTATGGCTACACCTTC
TRBJ2-5	TRBD2	TRBV30	few	CAWWETSGVAETQYF	TGTGCCTGGTGGGAAACTAGCGGGGTTGCGGAGACCCAGTACTTC
TRBJ2-7	NA	TRBV6-6	NA	CASSPGGYEQYF	TGTGCCAGCAGCCCGGGTGGCTACGAGCAGTACTTC
TRBJ1-5	NA	TRBV19	NA	CARKQGFQPQHF	TGTGCCAGGAAGCAGGGATTCCAGCCCCAGCATTTT
TRBJ1-1	NA	TRBV18	NA	CASSPQGLTTEAFF	TGTGCCAGCTCACCCCAGGGTTTGACCACTGAAGCTTTCTTT
TRBJ1-1	NA	TRBV6-5	NA	CATRYNTEAFF	TGTGCCACTAGATATAACACTGAAGCTTTCTTT
TRBJ1-2	NA	TRBV4-3	NA	CASSQDSRSHYGYTF	TGCGCCAGCAGCCAAGATAGCCGAAGCCACTATGGCTACACCTTC
TRBJ1-6	NA	TRBV7-2	NA	CASSPARGSYNSPLHF	TGTGCCAGCAGTCCAGCACGGGGCTCCTATAATTCACCCCTCCACTTT
TRBJ1-5	NA	TRBV7-2	NA	CASSLTGVSPQHF	TGTGCCAGCAGCTTAACCGGGGTTTCGCCCCAGCATTTT
TRBJ2-7	NA	TRBV6-6	NA	CASSYGTREQYF	TGTGCCAGCAGTTATGGCACTAGAGAGCAGTACTTC
TRBJ1-1	TRBD1	TRBV4-1	NA	CASSLLPGTENTEAFF	TGCGCCAGCAGCCTTCTTCCCGGGACAGAGAACACTGAAGCTTTCTTT
TRBJ2-1	TRBD2	TRBV29-1	NA	CSVVASGSPGNEQFF	TGCAGCGTTGTGGCTAGCGGGAGCCCAGGCAATGAGCAGTTCTTC
TRBJ1-6	NA	TRBV28	once	CASSFAPRVLNSPLHF	TGTGCCAGCAGTTTTGCCCCCCGGGTCTTAAATTCACCCCTCCACTTT
TRBJ1-5	NA	TRBV2	NA	CASSVLRGLYSNQPQHF	TGTGCCAGCAGTGTTCTTAGGGGACTGTATAGCAATCAGCCCCAGCATTTT
TRBJ1-2	TRBD1	TRBV28	NA	CASSFSTGRENYGYTF	TGTGCCAGCAGTTTTTCGACAGGGAGAGAAAACTATGGCTACACCTTC
TRBJ1-2	TRBD1	TRBV19	NA	CASSDTGALDYGYTF	TGTGCCAGTAGTGATACAGGGGCGCTCGACTATGGCTACACCTTC
TRBJ2-3	NA	TRBV3-1/TRBV3-2	NA	CASSLGTLSTDTQYF	TGTGCCAGCAGCCTCGGGACTTTAAGCACAGATACGCAGTATTTT
TRBJ1-2	NA	TRBV28	NA	CASYGQRTNYGYTF	TGTGCCAGCTACGGACAGCGAACTAACTATGGCTACACCTTC
TRBJ2-7	TRBD2	TRBV2	NA	CASRRTSSLSHEQYF	TGTGCCAGCAGACGGACTAGCAGCCTGAGCCACGAGCAGTACTTC
TRBJ1-1	NA	TRBV6-2/TRBV6-3	NA	CASSYFRNTEAFF	TGTGCCAGCAGTTACTTCCGTAACACTGAAGCTTTCTTT
TRBJ2-5	NA	TRBV7-9	NA	CASSLGDKETQYF	TGTGCCAGCAGCTTAGGCGACAAAGAGACCCAGTACTTC
TRBJ2-1	TRBD2	TRBV5-4	NA	CASSPPGGRYNEQFF	TGTGCCAGCAGCCCACCGGGAGGGCGGTACAATGAGCAGTTCTTC
TRBJ2-7	TRBD1	TRBV6-5	NA	CASSLLGQGAYEQYF	TGTGCCAGCAGTCTCCTAGGACAGGGGGCGTACGAGCAGTACTTC
TRBJ1-3	NA	TRBV7-8	NA	CASSLVKGLSSGNTIYF	TGTGCCAGCAGCTTAGTCAAGGGGCTGAGCTCTGGAAACACCATATATTTT
TRBJ2-6	NA	TRBV5-4	NA	CASSRAGANVLTF	TGTGCCAGCTCCAGGGCTGGGGCCAACGTCCTGACTTTC
TRBJ1-2	NA	TRBV10-3	NA	CAISELAPGGDTF	TGTGCCATCAGTGAGTTAGCACCGGGGGGGGACACCTTC
TRBJ1-4	TRBD1	TRBV13	NA	CASTPGTGTIPNEKLFF	TGTGCCAGTACACCCGGGACAGGAACAATTCCGAATGAAAAACTGTTTTTT
TRBJ1-1	NA	TRBV12-3/TRBV12-4	NA	CASSLASTVEAFF	TGTGCCAGCAGTTTAGCGTCGACAGTTGAAGCTTTCTTT
TRBJ1-4	NA	TRBV2	few	CASRAGTQTEKLFF	TGTGCCAGCAGGGCCGGGACACAAACTGAAAAACTGTTTTTT
TRBJ2-2	TRBD1	TRBV5-1	few	CASNFGQGTGELFF	TGCGCCAGCAACTTCGGACAGGGAACCGGGGAGCTGTTTTTT
TRBJ2-5	NA	TRBV11-3	NA	CASSLELEETQYF	TGTGCCAGCAGCTTAGAACTGGAAGAGACCCAGTACTTC
TRBJ1-4	NA	TRBV7-9	NA	CASSLVPRARNEKLFF	TGTGCCAGCAGCTTAGTCCCCAGGGCACGTAATGAAAAACTGTTTTTT